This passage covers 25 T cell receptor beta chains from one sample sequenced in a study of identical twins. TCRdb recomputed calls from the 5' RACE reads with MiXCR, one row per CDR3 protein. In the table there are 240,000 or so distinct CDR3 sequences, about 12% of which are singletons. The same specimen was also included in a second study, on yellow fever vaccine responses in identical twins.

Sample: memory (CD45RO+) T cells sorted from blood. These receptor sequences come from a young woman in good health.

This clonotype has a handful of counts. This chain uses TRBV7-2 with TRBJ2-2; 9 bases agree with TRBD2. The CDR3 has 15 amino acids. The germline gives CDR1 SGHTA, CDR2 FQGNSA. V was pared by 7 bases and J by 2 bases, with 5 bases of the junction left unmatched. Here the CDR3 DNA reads TGTGCCAGCACCCTAGCGGGACCTAACACCGGGGAGCTGTTTTTT. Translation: CASTLAGPNTGELFF.

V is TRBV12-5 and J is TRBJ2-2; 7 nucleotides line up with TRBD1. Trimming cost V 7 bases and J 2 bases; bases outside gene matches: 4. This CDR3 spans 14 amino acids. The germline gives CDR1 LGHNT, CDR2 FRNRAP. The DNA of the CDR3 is TGTGCTAGTGCCAGGGACAGAAACACCGGGGAGCTGTTTTTT. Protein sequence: CASARDRNTGELFF.

The CDR3 DNA is TGTGCCAGCAGCCCTCGCGGACCTAGGAATTCACCCCTCCACTTT. Translation: CASSPRGPRNSPLHF. The V call is TRBV14, the J call TRBJ1-6; D is undetermined. V was shortened by 4 bases and J by 7 bases, with 14 bases between the two germline ends. In germline, CDR1 is SGHDN, CDR2 FVKESK. The CDR3 runs to 15 residues.

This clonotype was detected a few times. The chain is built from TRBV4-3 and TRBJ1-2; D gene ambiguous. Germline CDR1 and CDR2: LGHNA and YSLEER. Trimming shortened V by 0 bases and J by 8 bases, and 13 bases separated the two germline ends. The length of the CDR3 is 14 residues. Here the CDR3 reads CASSQDWGGRGYTF. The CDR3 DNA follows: TGCGCCAGCAGCCAAGACTGGGGAGGAAGGGGCTACACCTTC.

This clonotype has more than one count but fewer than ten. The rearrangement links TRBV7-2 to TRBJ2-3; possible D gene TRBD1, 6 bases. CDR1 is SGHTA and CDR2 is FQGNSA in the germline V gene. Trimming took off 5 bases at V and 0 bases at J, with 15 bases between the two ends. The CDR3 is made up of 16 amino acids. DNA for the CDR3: TGTGCCAGCAGCAAAGACGGCAGGGGAAGCACAGATACGCAGTATTTT. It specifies CASSKDGRGSTDTQYF.

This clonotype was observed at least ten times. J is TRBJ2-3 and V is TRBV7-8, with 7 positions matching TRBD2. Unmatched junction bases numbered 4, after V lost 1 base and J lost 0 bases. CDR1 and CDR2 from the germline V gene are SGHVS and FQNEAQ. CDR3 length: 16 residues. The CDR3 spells CASSLGASGSTDTQYF. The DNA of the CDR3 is TGTGCCAGCAGCTTAGGGGCTAGCGGAAGCACAGATACGCAGTATTTT.

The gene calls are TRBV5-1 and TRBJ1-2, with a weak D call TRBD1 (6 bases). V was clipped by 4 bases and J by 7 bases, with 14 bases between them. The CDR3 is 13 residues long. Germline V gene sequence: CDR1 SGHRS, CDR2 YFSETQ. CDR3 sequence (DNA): TGCGCCAGCAGCCCATGGGGGGGCGGTGGCTACACCTTC. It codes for CASSPWGGGGYTF.

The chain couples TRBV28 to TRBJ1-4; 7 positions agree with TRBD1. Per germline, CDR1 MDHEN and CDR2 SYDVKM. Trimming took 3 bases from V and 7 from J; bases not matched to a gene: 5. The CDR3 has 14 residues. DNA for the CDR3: TGTGCCAGCAGTTTCAGGGACAGCGGTGAAAAACTGTTTTTT. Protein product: CASSFRDSGEKLFF.

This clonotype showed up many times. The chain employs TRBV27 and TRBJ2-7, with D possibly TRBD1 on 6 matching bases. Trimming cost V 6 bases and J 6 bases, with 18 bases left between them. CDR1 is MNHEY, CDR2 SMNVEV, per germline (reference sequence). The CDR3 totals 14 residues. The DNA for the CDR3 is TGTGCCAGCAGAGCCTTGACCGGGACAAGCGAGCAGTACTTC. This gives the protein CASRALTGTSEQYF.

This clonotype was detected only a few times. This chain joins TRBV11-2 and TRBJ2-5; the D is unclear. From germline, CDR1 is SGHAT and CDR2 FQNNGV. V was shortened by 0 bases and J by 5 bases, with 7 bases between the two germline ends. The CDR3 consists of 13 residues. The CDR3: CASSLEGWETQYF. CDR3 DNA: TGTGCCAGCAGCTTAGAGGGGTGGGAGACCCAGTACTTC.

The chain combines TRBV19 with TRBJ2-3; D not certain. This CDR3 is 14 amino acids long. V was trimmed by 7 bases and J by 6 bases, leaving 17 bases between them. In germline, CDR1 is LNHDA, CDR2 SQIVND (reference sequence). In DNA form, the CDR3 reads TGTGCCAGTAACGCCTTTGGCGTGTCGGATACGCAGTATTTT. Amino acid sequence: CASNAFGVSDTQYF.

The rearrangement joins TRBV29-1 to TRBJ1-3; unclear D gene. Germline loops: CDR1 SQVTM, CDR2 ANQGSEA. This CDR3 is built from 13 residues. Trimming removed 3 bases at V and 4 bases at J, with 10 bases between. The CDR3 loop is CSVDDSSGNTIYF. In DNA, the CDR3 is TGCAGCGTTGACGATTCTTCGGGAAACACCATATATTTT.

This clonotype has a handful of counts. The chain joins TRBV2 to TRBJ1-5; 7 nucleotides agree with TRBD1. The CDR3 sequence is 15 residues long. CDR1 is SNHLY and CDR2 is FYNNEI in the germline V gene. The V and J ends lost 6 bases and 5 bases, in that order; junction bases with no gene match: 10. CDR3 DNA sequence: TGTGCCAGCAGACCGACCGACAGGGAGGATCAGCCCCAGCATTTT. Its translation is CASRPTDREDQPQHF.

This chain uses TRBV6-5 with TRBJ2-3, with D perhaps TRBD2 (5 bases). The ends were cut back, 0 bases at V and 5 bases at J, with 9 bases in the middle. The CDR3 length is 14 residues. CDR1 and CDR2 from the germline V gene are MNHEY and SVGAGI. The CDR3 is CASSYSRVEDTQYF. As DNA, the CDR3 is TGTGCCAGCAGTTACTCGAGGGTGGAAGATACGCAGTATTTT.

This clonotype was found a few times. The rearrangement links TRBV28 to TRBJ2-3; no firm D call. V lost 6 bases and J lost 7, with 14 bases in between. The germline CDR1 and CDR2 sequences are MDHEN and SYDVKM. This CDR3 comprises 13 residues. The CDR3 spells CASSPLWANTQYF. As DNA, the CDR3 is TGTGCCAGCAGCCCATTATGGGCTAATACGCAGTATTTT.

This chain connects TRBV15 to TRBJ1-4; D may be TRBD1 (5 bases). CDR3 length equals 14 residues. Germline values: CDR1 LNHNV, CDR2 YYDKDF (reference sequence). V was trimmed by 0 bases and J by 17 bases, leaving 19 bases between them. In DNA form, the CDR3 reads TGTGCCACCAGCAGAGACCAGGGCGAGCAACTGTTTTTTTTT. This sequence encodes CATSRDQGEQLFFF.

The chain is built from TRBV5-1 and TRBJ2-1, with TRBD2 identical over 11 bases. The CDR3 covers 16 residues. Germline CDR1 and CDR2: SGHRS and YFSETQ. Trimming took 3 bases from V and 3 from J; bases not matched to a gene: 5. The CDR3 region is CASSWSGTSGYNEQFF. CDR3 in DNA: TGCGCCAGCAGCTGGTCCGGGACTAGCGGCTACAATGAGCAGTTCTTC. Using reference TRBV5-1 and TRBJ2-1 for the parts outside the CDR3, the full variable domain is KAGVTQTPRYLIKTRGQQVTLSCSPISGHRSVSWYQQTPGQGLQFLFEYFSETQRNKGNFPGRFSGRQFSNSRSEMNVSTLELGDSALYLCASSWSGTSGYNEQFFGPGTRLTVL.

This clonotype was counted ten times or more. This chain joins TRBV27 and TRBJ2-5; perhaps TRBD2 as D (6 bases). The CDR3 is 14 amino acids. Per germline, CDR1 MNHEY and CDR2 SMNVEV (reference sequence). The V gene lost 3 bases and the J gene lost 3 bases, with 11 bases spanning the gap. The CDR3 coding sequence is TGTGCCAGCAGTTTCAACGGGGAGGAAGAGACCCAGTACTTC. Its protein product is CASSFNGEEETQYF.

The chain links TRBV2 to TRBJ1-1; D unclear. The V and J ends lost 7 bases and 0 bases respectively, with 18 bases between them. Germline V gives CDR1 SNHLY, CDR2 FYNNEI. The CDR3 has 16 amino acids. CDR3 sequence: CASIRTPSGLNTEAFF. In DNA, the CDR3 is TGTGCCAGCATTCGAACACCTTCGGGCCTGAACACTGAAGCTTTCTTT.

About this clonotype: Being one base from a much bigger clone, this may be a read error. The CDR3 DNA follows: TGTGCCAGCTGCCAAGAGGGGTCTGGGGCCAACGTCCTGACTTTC. Protein: CASCQEGSGANVLTF. V usage is TRBV3-1 and J usage is TRBJ2-6; the D gene could be TRBD1 or TRBD2 (5 bases each). The CDR3 contains 15 residues. The germline gives CDR1 LGHDT, CDR2 YNNKEL (reference sequence). Full variable domain (remainder filled in from reference TRBV3-1 and TRBJ2-6): DTAVSQTPKYLVTQMGNDKSIKCEQNLGHDTMYWYKQDSKKFLKIMFSYNNKELIINETVPNRFSPKSPDKAHLNLHINSLELGDSAVYFCASCQEGSGANVLTFGAGSRLTVL.

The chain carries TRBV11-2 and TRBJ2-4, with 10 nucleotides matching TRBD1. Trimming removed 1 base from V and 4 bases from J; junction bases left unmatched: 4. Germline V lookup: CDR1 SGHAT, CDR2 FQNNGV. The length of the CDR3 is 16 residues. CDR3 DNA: TGTGCCAGCAGCTTAGGGGGACAGGGGCAGAAAAACATTCAGTACTTC. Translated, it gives CASSLGGQGQKNIQYF.

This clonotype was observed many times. In DNA form, the CDR3 reads TGTGCCAGCAGCCAAGACGGACTAGCGGGGGACAATGAGCAGTTCTTC. It is translated as CASSQDGLAGDNEQFF. This chain connects TRBV3-1 to TRBJ2-1, with TRBD2 matching over 13 bases. Trimming at V came to 0 bases and at J to 5 bases, leaving 1 base not matched to a gene. Germline V gives CDR1 LGHDT, CDR2 YNNKEL (reference sequence). This CDR3 is 16 amino acids long.

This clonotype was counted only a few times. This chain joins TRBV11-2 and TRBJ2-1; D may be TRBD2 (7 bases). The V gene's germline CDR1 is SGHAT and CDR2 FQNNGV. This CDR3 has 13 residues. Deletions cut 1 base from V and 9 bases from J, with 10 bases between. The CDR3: CASSLVRGGEQFF. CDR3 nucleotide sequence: TGTGCCAGCAGCTTAGTTAGGGGGGGTGAGCAGTTCTTC.

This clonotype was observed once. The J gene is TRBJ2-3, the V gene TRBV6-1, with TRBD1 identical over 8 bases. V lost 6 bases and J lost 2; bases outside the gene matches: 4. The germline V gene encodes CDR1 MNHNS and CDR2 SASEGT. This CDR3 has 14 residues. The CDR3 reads CASSRTGHTDTQYF. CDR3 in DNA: TGTGCCAGCAGCCGGACAGGGCACACAGATACGCAGTATTTT.

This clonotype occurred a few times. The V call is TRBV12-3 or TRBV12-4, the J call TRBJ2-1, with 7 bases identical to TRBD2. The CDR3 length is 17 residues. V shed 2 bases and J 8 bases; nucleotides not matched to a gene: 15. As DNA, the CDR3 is TGTGCCAGCAGTTTATGGGCAGGAGCGGGGCTCCAACATGAGCAGTTCTTC. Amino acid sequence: CASSLWAGAGLQHEQFF.